This TCR beta chain came from a study of T cell changes during pregnancy in multiple sclerosis. The CDR3 spans 13 residues. The germline V gene has CDR1 SNHLY and CDR2 FYNNEI. Trimming left V 2 bases short and J 6 bases short, with 10 bases between. Produced via immunoSEQ multiplex PCR; TCRdb's table is partial and in-frame only. The profile covers approximately 45,000 clones, with 84% appearing a single time and about 0.6% taken by the ten largest. The sample consisted of CD4+ T cells from peripheral blood mononuclear cells, taken before pregnancy. This chain links TRBV2 with TRBJ1-1; no definite D call. The TCR was taken from a female donor with multiple sclerosis, enrolled in a pregnancy study. The CDR3 loop is CASSEMWASEAFF. In DNA, the CDR3 is TGTGCCAGCAGTGAAATGTGGGCCTCTGAAGCTTTCTTT. The full variable domain, completed using reference TRBV2 and TRBJ1-1, is EPEVTQTPSHQVTQMGQEVILRCVPISNHLYFYWYRQILGQKVEFLVSFYNNEISEKSEIFDDQFSVERPDGSNFTLKIRSTKLEDSAMYFCASSEMWASEAFFGQGTRLTVV.